The 19 T cell receptor beta chains in this list originate from one sample, sequenced in a study of blood T cells in healthy people across ages. A second 7 to 11 cycle PCR used barcoded and J-beta primers. MiXCR was run by TCRdb on the 5' RACE reads, yielding one entry per CDR3 protein. The data show about 770,000 distinct CDR3 sequences, under 45% seen once. Input material: blood. The source of these receptors is a man aged 55 to 70 in good health.

V gene TRBV11-1 combines with J gene TRBJ2-3, with D possibly matching TRBD2 (7 bases). There are 15 residues in the CDR3. The germline V and J ends were trimmed by 5 bases and 1 base, with 13 bases remaining between them. From germline, CDR1 is SGHAT and CDR2 FQDESV (reference sequence). The CDR3 DNA reads TGTGCCAGCAGCGCGCAGGGGAGGGGCACAGATACGCAGTATTTT. Translating it yields CASSAQGRGTDTQYF.

This clonotype was recorded many times. This sequence joins TRBV10-3 and TRBJ2-3; 7 bases fit TRBD2. Trimming at V came to 10 bases and at J to 4 bases, leaving 14 bases not matched to a gene. The CDR3 runs 15 residues. Per germline, CDR1 ENHRY and CDR2 SYGVKD. The CDR3 region is CATSDPSGEPDTQYF. In nucleotides, the CDR3 is TGTGCCACCTCCGACCCGAGCGGGGAACCAGATACGCAGTATTTT.

This clonotype showed up just a few times. The chain carries TRBV7-2 and TRBJ2-7, with 8 bases fitting TRBD1. CDR3 length equals 15 residues. The junction had 9 bases not matched to a gene; V was cut back by 5 bases and J by 3 bases. The germline V gene encodes CDR1 SGHTA and CDR2 FQGNSA. CDR3 amino acids: CASSTQPGQDYEQYF. The CDR3 DNA is TGTGCCAGCAGCACCCAACCGGGACAGGACTACGAGCAGTACTTC.

The count of this clonotype is one. The rearrangement links TRBV2 to TRBJ2-5; D uncertain. The germline gives CDR1 SNHLY, CDR2 FYNNEI. The CDR3 length is 14 residues. Trimming pared 6 bases from V and 0 bases from J, leaving 11 bases between. The CDR3 sequence: CASRRQVNQETQYF. CDR3 bases: TGTGCCAGCAGGCGTCAAGTAAACCAAGAGACCCAGTACTTC.

The J gene is TRBJ2-3, the V gene TRBV20-1; 7 bases fit TRBD2. CDR3 length: 15 amino acids. V was clipped by 7 bases and J by 3 bases; unmatched bases: 13. Germline V gene data show CDR1 as DFQATT and CDR2 as SNEGSKA (reference sequence). CDR3 DNA sequence: TGCAGTGTTGCCCCTTGGGCGGGGGAAACAGATACGCAGTATTTT. This gives the protein CSVAPWAGETDTQYF.

The rearrangement links TRBV7-9 to TRBJ2-7, with D maybe TRBD2 (6 bases). The V gene's germline CDR1 is SEHNR and CDR2 FQNEAQ (reference sequence). The V and J ends lost 4 bases and 5 bases respectively, with 15 bases between them. The CDR3 runs to 14 residues. CDR3 in amino acids: CASSYTPGLDEQYF. As DNA, the CDR3 is TGTGCCAGCAGCTACACCCCGGGACTTGACGAGCAGTACTTC.

The chain carries TRBV24-1 and TRBJ2-5, with TRBD1 as a possible D gene (5 bases). With 1 base removed from V and 5 bases from J, the gap between germline ends came to 7 bases. The V gene's germline CDR1 is KGHDR and CDR2 SFDVKD. The CDR3 spans 13 residues. The CDR3 DNA reads TGTGCCACCAGTGATTTTCCAGGGGAGACCCAGTACTTC. Residues: CATSDFPGETQYF.

This clonotype appeared a few times. The V and J genes are TRBV4-1 and TRBJ2-4; 8 nucleotides line up with TRBD1. Germline V gene data show CDR1 as MGHRA and CDR2 as YSYEKL. After removal of 4 bases from V and 1 base from J, the junction contained 6 bases not matched to a gene. The CDR3 runs 16 residues. This CDR3 reads CASSRQQGDAKNIQYF. CDR3 DNA: TGCGCCAGCAGCCGCCAACAGGGGGATGCCAAAAACATTCAGTACTTC.

This clonotype was observed a few times. The chain employs TRBV6-2 or TRBV6-3 and TRBJ2-2; D may be TRBD2 (5 bases). V was shortened by 2 bases and J by 5 bases, with 12 bases between the two germline ends. Germline-derived CDR1 and CDR2 are MNHEY and SVGEGT. The CDR3 has 15 amino acids. The DNA for the CDR3 is TGTGCCAGCAGTTACCCAGGACTTAGGACCGGGGAGCTGTTTTTT. This gives the protein CASSYPGLRTGELFF.

In its sample, this clonotype was seen a few times. The chain joins TRBV5-1 to TRBJ2-1, with TRBD1 identical over 7 bases. CDR3 length: 15 residues. Germline loops: CDR1 SGHRS, CDR2 YFSETQ. Trimming removed 7 bases from V and 3 bases from J; junction bases left unmatched: 10. Written as DNA, the CDR3 is TGCGCCAGCTCATCGACAGGGTCCCTCTACAATGAGCAGTTCTTC. It is translated as CASSSTGSLYNEQFF.

This clonotype was detected ten times or more. The chain recombines TRBV7-2 with TRBJ2-1; no definite D call. The CDR3 has 15 amino acids. CDR1 SGHTA and CDR2 FQGNSA come from the germline V gene. Trimming removed 2 bases at V and 6 bases at J, with 14 bases between. This CDR3 reads CASSLTPLPANEQFF. The CDR3, as DNA: TGTGCCAGCAGCTTAACCCCCCTGCCAGCCAATGAGCAGTTCTTC.

This chain uses TRBV7-2 with TRBJ2-3, with D unclear. With 1 base removed from V and 2 bases from J, the gap between germline ends came to 7 bases. In germline, CDR1 is SGHTA, CDR2 FQGNSA. The CDR3 has 14 amino acids. DNA for the CDR3: TGTGCCAGCAGCTTAGACCCGGCCACAGATACGCAGTATTTT. It specifies CASSLDPATDTQYF. Supplemented by reference TRBV7-2 and TRBJ2-3, the full variable domain reads GAGVSQSPSNKVTEKGKDVELRCDPISGHTALYWYRQSLGQGLEFLIYFQGNSAPDKSGLPSDRFSAERTGGSVSTLTIQRTQQEDSAVYLCASSLDPATDTQYFGPGTRLTVL.

V gene TRBV7-6 combines with J gene TRBJ2-7, with 8 positions matching TRBD1. This CDR3 spans 16 amino acids. V was clipped by 1 base and J by 2 bases; unmatched bases: 7. Germline CDR1 reads SGHVS; CDR2 reads FNYEAQ. The CDR3 bases are TGTGCCAGCAGCTTAGACCTTGGACAGGGAACCTACGAGCAGTACTTC. Its translation is CASSLDLGQGTYEQYF.

The chain links TRBV6-2 or TRBV6-3 to TRBJ1-2; D perhaps matches TRBD1 (5 bases). Germline V gives CDR1 MNHEY, CDR2 SVGEGT. The CDR3 has 14 amino acids. The V and J ends lost 6 bases and 4 bases respectively, with 15 bases between them. As DNA, the CDR3 is TGTGCCAGCAGCACGGACATTTACGCCTATGGCTACACCTTC. Translating it yields CASSTDIYAYGYTF.

The chain recombines TRBV20-1 with TRBJ2-2, with D hard to call. This CDR3 is 13 amino acids long. The V gene's germline CDR1 is DFQATT and CDR2 SNEGSKA (reference sequence). The ends were cut back, 5 bases at V and 1 base at J, with 8 bases in the middle. CDR3 DNA: TGCAGTGCTCAACAGCAGAACACCGGGGAGCTGTTTTTT. It translates to CSAQQQNTGELFF.

The chain is built from TRBV20-1 and TRBJ2-3, with TRBD2 identical over 7 bases. The CDR3 runs to 11 residues. Germline trimming cut 8 bases from V and 4 bases from J; bases unmatched to any gene: 3. CDR1 is DFQATT, CDR2 SNEGSKA, per germline (reference sequence). In nucleotides, the CDR3 is TGCAGTAGCGGGGTTGCAGATACGCAGTATTTT. Encoded protein: CSSGVADTQYF.

The chain carries TRBV6-1 and TRBJ1-1; the D is unclear. The V end lost 6 bases, the J end lost 0 bases, and 8 bases lay between the germline ends. This CDR3 spans 13 amino acids. The germline V gene encodes CDR1 MNHNS and CDR2 SASEGT. Written as DNA, the CDR3 is TGTGCCAGCAGGATGGACCTGAACACTGAAGCTTTCTTT. The encoded protein is CASRMDLNTEAFF.

The chain employs TRBV28 and TRBJ1-4; TRBD1 might be the D (5 bases). Germline assignment: CDR1 MDHEN and CDR2 SYDVKM. The CDR3 has 15 residues. Trimming took off 5 bases at V and 8 bases at J, with 18 bases between the two ends. In nucleotides, the CDR3 is TGTGCCAGCAGTCCCATATCGTCAGGGACGGAAAAACTGTTTTTT. The encoded protein is CASSPISSGTEKLFF.

V and J are TRBV20-1 and TRBJ1-1; D ambiguous. V dropped 0 bases and J dropped 1 base, with 6 bases sitting between them. This CDR3 region has 13 residues. Germline CDR1 is DFQATT and CDR2 is SNEGSKA (reference sequence). In DNA, the CDR3 is TGCAGTGCTAGAGAGGGTGCGAACACTGAAGCTTTCTTT. Its protein product is CSAREGANTEAFF.